Listed below are T cell receptor beta chains from one sample, sequenced in a study of blood T cells in healthy people across ages. TCRdb reanalysed the 5' RACE reads using MiXCR and keeps one entry per CDR3 protein. The table has about 750,000 distinct CDR3 sequences, about 55% seen once. Sequencing was carried out using blood. The receptors originated from a man older than 75 in good health. Both conserved end residues are part of each CDR3.

CDR3 protein: CASSLANGGWETQYF
V gene: TRBV7-9

CDR3 protein: CASSPRDSYEKLFF
V gene: TRBV18

CDR3 protein: CASSAGGGIYEQYF
V gene: TRBV3-1

CDR3 protein: CANNPGANVLTF
V gene: TRBV7-9

CDR3 protein: CSTRRSGQETQYF
V gene: TRBV29-1

CDR3 protein: CTSSQFPGHDPNEQFF
V gene: TRBV1

CDR3 protein: CASSPRWEVQETQYF
V gene: TRBV18

CDR3 protein: CASSVVSGNEQYF
V gene: TRBV9

CDR3 protein: CASSETRTSWETQYF
V gene: TRBV6-1

CDR3 protein: CASRQTGLSYEQYF
V gene: TRBV2

CDR3 protein: CASSRASGRSYNEQFF
V gene: TRBV6-5

CDR3 protein: CASSPLGGGSSYEQYF
V gene: TRBV4-1

CDR3 protein: CSVELSRGRSYEQYF
V gene: TRBV29-1

CDR3 protein: CASSLRAASNEKLFF
V gene: TRBV12-3/TRBV12-4